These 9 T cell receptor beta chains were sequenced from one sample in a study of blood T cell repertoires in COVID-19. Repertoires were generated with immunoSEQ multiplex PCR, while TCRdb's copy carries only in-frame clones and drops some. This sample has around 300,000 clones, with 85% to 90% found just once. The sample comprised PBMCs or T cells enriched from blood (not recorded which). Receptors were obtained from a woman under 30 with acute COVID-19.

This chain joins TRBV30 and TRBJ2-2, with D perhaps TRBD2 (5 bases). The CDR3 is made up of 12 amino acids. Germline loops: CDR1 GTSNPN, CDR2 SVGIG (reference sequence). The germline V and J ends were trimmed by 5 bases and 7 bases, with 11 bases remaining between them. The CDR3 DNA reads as TGTGCCTGGGACGGAGGAGGCGGGGAGCTGTTTTTT. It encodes CAWDGGGGELFF.

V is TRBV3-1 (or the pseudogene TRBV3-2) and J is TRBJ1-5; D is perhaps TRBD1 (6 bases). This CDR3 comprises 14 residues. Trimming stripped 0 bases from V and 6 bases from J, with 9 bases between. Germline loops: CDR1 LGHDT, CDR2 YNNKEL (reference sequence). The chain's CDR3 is CASSQDRGSQPQHF. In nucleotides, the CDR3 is TGTGCCAGCAGCCAAGACAGGGGAAGTCAGCCCCAGCATTTT.

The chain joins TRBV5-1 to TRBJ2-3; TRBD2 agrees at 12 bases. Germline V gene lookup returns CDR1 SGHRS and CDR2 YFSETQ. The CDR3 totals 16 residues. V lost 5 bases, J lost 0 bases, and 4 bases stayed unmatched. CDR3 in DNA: TGCGCCAGCAGTACTAGCGGGAGGCCTAGCACAGATACGCAGTATTTT. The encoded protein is CASSTSGRPSTDTQYF.

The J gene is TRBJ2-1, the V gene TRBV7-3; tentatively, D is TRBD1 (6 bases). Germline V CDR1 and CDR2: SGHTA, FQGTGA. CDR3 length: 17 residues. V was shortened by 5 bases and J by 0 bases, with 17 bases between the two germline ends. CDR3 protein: CASSVDPTGSSYNEQFF. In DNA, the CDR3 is TGTGCCAGCAGCGTCGATCCCACAGGGAGCTCCTACAATGAGCAGTTCTTC.

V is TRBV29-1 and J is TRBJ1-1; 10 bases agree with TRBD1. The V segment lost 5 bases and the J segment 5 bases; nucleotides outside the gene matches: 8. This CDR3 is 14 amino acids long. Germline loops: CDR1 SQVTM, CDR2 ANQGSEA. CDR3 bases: TGCAGCGTTCTCCTGACAGGGGGCGAGACTGAAGCTTTCTTT. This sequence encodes CSVLLTGGETEAFF.

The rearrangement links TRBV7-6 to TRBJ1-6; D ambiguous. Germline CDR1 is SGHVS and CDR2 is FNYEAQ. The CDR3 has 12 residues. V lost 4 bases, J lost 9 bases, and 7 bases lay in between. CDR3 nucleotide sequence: TGTGCCAGCAGCTCTCTAGGTTCACCCCTCCACTTT. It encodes CASSSLGSPLHF.

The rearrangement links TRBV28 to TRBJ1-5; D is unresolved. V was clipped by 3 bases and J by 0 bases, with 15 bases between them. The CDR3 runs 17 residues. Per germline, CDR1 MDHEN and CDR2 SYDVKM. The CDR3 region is CASSLKAGKYSNQPQHF. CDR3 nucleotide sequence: TGTGCCAGCAGTTTGAAGGCGGGAAAATATAGCAATCAGCCCCAGCATTTT.

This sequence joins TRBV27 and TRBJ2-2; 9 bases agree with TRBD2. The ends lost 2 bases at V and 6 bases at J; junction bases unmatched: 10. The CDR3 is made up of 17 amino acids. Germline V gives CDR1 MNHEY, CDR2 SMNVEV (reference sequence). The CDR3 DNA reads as TGTGCCAGCAGTTTAATCGGTCTAGCGGGAAAAGCCGGGGAGCTGTTTTTT. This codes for CASSLIGLAGKAGELFF.

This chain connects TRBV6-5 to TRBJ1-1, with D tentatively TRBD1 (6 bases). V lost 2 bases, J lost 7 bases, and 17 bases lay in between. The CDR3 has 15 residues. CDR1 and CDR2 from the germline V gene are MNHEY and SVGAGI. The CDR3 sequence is CASSYLETGKVEAFF. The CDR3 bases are TGTGCCAGCAGTTACCTAGAGACAGGAAAAGTTGAAGCTTTCTTT.